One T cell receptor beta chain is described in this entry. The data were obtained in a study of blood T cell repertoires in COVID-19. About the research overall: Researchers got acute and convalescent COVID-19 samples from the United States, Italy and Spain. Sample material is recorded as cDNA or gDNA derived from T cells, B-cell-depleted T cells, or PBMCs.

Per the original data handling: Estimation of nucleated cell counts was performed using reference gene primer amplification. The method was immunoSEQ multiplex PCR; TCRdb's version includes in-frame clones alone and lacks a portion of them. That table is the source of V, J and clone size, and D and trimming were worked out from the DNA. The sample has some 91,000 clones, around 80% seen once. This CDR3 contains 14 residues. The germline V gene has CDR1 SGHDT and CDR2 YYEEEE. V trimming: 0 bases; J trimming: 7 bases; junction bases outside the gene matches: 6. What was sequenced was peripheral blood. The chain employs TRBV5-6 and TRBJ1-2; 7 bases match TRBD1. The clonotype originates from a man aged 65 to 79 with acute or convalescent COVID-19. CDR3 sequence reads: CASSLDSGQFGYTF. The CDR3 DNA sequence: TGTGCCAGCAGCTTGGACTCGGGACAGTTTGGCTACACCTTC.